This T cell receptor (beta chain) came from a study of blood T cell repertoires in COVID-19. On the study more broadly: Samples taken during acute and convalescent COVID-19 were collected in the United States, Italy and Spain.

The CDR3 is 15 residues long. J lost 2 bases, V lost 2 bases, and 0 bases had no gene match. CDR1 is SGHAT and CDR2 is FQDESV in the germline V gene (reference sequence). Under the authors' procedure: Amplifying reference gene primers gave estimates of nucleated cell counts. Produced via immunoSEQ multiplex PCR; TCRdb's table is partial and in-frame only. Clone size and V and J calls were adopted from that table, with D and trimming inferred from the DNA. The data hold 55,000 to 80,000 clones, with approximately 83% observed a single time. The sequence derives from a human donor in a cohort sampled during active COVID-19. Sequencing input: peripheral blood. The chain links TRBV11-1 to TRBJ2-6; 7 positions match TRBD1. The DNA for the CDR3 is TGTGCCAGCAGCTTAAGGGGGCCTGGGGCCAACGTCCTGACTTTC. Translation: CASSLRGPGANVLTF.